The 7 T cell receptor beta chains below were found in one sample sequenced in a study. One entry per CDR3 protein, called by TCRdb with MiXCR from the 5' RACE reads. The sample records approximately 11,000 distinct CDR3 sequences, more than 45% being singletons. The source material was tumor-infiltrating naive CD4+ T cells sorted from the breast tumor. The subset was: naive CD4+ T cells, CD4+CD45RA+CD25-. The receptor set was obtained from a female donor with breast cancer.

This clonotype was recorded a few times. The rearrangement uses TRBV11-2 and TRBJ2-7; D perhaps matches TRBD1 (5 bases). V was cut by 5 bases and J by 0 bases, with 14 bases left in between. Germline CDR1 is SGHAT and CDR2 is FQNNGV. CDR3 length: 15 amino acids. The DNA of the CDR3 is TGTGCCAGCAGCCCCCGGCGGACAAACTCCTACGAGCAGTACTTC. It yields the protein CASSPRRTNSYEQYF. Supplemented by reference TRBV11-2 and TRBJ2-7, the full variable domain reads EAGVAQSPRYKIIEKRQSVAFWCNPISGHATLYWYQQILGQGPKLLIQFQNNGVVDDSQLPKDRFSAERLKGVDSTLKIQPAKLEDSAVYLCASSPRRTNSYEQYFGPGTRLTVT.

There are a few counts of this clonotype. This sequence joins TRBV6-5 and TRBJ1-6; D is unresolved. Trimming took off 0 bases at V and 8 bases at J, with 11 bases between the two ends. The germline gives CDR1 MNHEY, CDR2 SVGAGI. The CDR3 has 15 amino acids. The CDR3 sequence: CASSYSWGFDSPLHF. CDR3 nucleotides: TGTGCCAGCAGTTACTCATGGGGTTTTGATTCACCCCTCCACTTT.

This chain uses TRBV11-2 with TRBJ2-2, with no clear D. Germline loops: CDR1 SGHAT, CDR2 FQNNGV. Trimming cost V 6 bases and J 0 bases, with 14 bases left between them. This CDR3 has 16 amino acids. The CDR3 reads CASSKTAPANTGELFF. The CDR3 nucleotides are TGTGCCAGCAGTAAAACCGCCCCTGCGAACACCGGGGAGCTGTTTTTT.

The V and J genes are TRBV29-1 and TRBJ2-1; TRBD2 matches at 7 bases. CDR1 is SQVTM and CDR2 is ANQGSEA in the germline V gene. The CDR3 extends over 13 amino acids. V was pared by 3 bases and J by 4 bases, with 3 bases of the junction left unmatched. CDR3 DNA: TGCAGCGTTGATCTAGCGGAGTACAATGAGCAGTTCTTC. This encodes CSVDLAEYNEQFF.

This clonotype was detected only once. The genes are TRBV20-1 and TRBJ2-1; 10 nucleotides align to TRBD2. CDR3 size: 15 residues. The V segment lost 3 bases and the J segment 3 bases; nucleotides outside the gene matches: 5. CDR1 is DFQATT, CDR2 SNEGSKA, per germline (reference sequence). The CDR3 DNA sequence: TGCAGTGCTAGGAACCCTAGCGGGAGCTACAATGAGCAGTTCTTC. It codes for CSARNPSGSYNEQFF.

A few counts support this clonotype. The chain combines TRBV4-2 with TRBJ2-1; 7 bases are a match to TRBD2. The V and J ends lost 1 base and 4 bases, in that order; junction bases with no gene match: 7. Germline-derived CDR1 and CDR2 are LGHNA and YNFKEQ. This CDR3 comprises 16 residues. The CDR3 is CASSQVGGSGYNEQFF. The CDR3 coding sequence is TGTGCCAGCAGCCAAGTTGGCGGGAGTGGGTACAATGAGCAGTTCTTC.

This clonotype has only a few counts. The chain recombines TRBV6-2 or TRBV6-3 with TRBJ2-5, with D possibly being TRBD1 or TRBD2 (5 bases each). The CDR3 consists of 13 residues. The germline gives CDR1 MNHEY, CDR2 SVGEGT. Trimming cost V 8 bases and J 1 base, with 11 bases left between them. The CDR3 region is CASGRDSQETQYF. The CDR3 coding sequence is TGTGCCAGCGGGAGAGACAGCCAAGAGACCCAGTACTTC.